The 24 T cell receptor beta chains reported below all come from one sample, sequenced in a study of beta chain features in type 1 diabetes. Study-level points and caveats: All four CD4+ subsets from Type 1 diabetes patients carried moderately but significantly shorter TCRB CDR3s.

No antigen has been assigned to these receptors. As every portion of the isolated RNA was reverse transcribed, the sequencing read expressed TCRB transcripts. TCRdb's table, derived via immunoSEQ multiplex PCR, lists solely in-frame clones and lacks some. The data contain roughly 340,000 clones, 10% to 15% of them singletons. Material for sequencing was naive CD4+ T cells from blood. The receptors were gathered from a woman aged 18-29 years with type 1 diabetes.

The chain is built from TRBV6-5 and TRBJ1-1; 9 positions match TRBD1. This CDR3 is 13 amino acids long. Germline V gene lookup returns CDR1 MNHEY and CDR2 SVGAGI. J was trimmed by 8 bases and V by 2 bases; bases with no gene match: 3. CDR3 sequence (DNA): TGTGCCAGCAGTTACCTCACAGGGGGCGAAGCTTTCTTT. It is translated as CASSYLTGGEAFF.

The table lists this clone with a few counts. The chain uses TRBV6-5 and TRBJ1-5, with D unresolved. From germline, CDR1 is MNHEY and CDR2 SVGAGI. The CDR3 totals 15 residues. V lost 0 bases, J lost 3 bases, and 9 bases lay in between. CDR3 amino acids: CASSYSSAHNQPQHF. The CDR3 nucleotides read TGTGCCAGCAGTTACTCGAGTGCCCACAATCAGCCCCAGCATTTT.

In this sample, this clone turned up a few times. The chain carries TRBV28 and TRBJ2-2, with D maybe TRBD2 (6 bases). Germline CDR1 MDHEN, CDR2 SYDVKM. CDR3 length: 16 amino acids. V lost 5 bases and J lost 0, with 13 bases in between. CDR3 sequence (DNA): TGTGCCAGCAGTCAACTCGGGACTGCGAACACCGGGGAGCTGTTTTTT. It specifies CASSQLGTANTGELFF.

The chain uses TRBV10-3 and TRBJ1-1; tentative D call: TRBD1 (5 bases). Trimming removed 5 bases at V and 5 bases at J, with 15 bases between. From germline, CDR1 is ENHRY and CDR2 SYGVKD. CDR3 length equals 14 residues. The CDR3: CAISLEGPGTEAFF. DNA for the CDR3: TGTGCCATCAGTCTGGAGGGGCCGGGGACTGAAGCTTTCTTT.

This clone was seen a handful of times. The same CDR3 is also encoded by other DNA sequences in this sample. V is TRBV5-1 and J is TRBJ1-2; 9 bases match TRBD1. The CDR3 totals 13 residues. Germline V gene data show CDR1 as SGHRS and CDR2 as YFSETQ. The J segment lost 5 bases and the V segment lost 4 bases, leaving 3 bases of the junction unmatched. This CDR3 reads CASSGGQGYGYTF. Written as DNA, the CDR3 is TGCGCCAGCAGCGGTGGACAGGGGTATGGCTACACCTTC.

The rearrangement links TRBV7-2 to TRBJ2-3; D unresolved. Trimming stripped 1 base from V and 4 bases from J, with 9 bases between. Germline V gene sequence: CDR1 SGHTA, CDR2 FQGNSA. This CDR3 region has 14 residues. The CDR3 region is CASSLGRFPDTQYF. CDR3 coding DNA: TGTGCCAGCAGCTTAGGCAGGTTCCCAGATACGCAGTATTTT.

The V call is TRBV7-2, the J call TRBJ2-5; 9 bases agree with TRBD1. With the DNA end fitting TRBJ2-7 better, the J assignment may be wrong. The germline gives CDR1 SGHTA, CDR2 FQGNSA. The CDR3 has 15 residues. CDR3: CASSSPGTGTYEQYF. The CDR3, as DNA: TGTGCCAGCAGCTCGCCCGGGACAGGGACCTACGAGCAGTACTTC.

This chain connects TRBV10-3 to TRBJ2-5; 9 bases fit TRBD2. The CDR3 sequence is 15 residues long. J gave up 4 bases and V 3 bases, and 6 bases lay outside the gene matches. Germline V gene sequence: CDR1 ENHRY, CDR2 SYGVKD. The CDR3 sequence: CAISDGGGARETQYF. As DNA, the CDR3 is TGTGCCATCAGTGATGGCGGGGGGGCCAGAGAGACCCAGTACTTC.

The rearrangement joins TRBV5-4 to TRBJ1-1; D gene ambiguous. The CDR3 spans 12 residues. Between the trimmed V and J ends, which lost 4 bases and 3 bases, there was a span of 7 bases. Germline V CDR1 and CDR2: SGHNT, YYREEE (reference sequence). The CDR3 loop is CASSPYDTEAFF. CDR3 DNA: TGTGCCAGCAGCCCCTACGACACTGAAGCTTTCTTT.

This clone occurred a few times. This sequence joins TRBV6-4 and TRBJ2-1; D perhaps matches TRBD1 (6 bases). The germline V gene has CDR1 MRHNA and CDR2 SNTAGT. This CDR3 is 15 amino acids long. Trimming pared 4 bases from V and 7 bases from J, leaving 17 bases between. The CDR3 nucleotides are TGTGCCAGCAGTGCCGGACAAGGGGGAATTAATGAGCAGTTCTTC. It translates to CASSAGQGGINEQFF.

The J gene is TRBJ2-7, the V gene TRBV4-3; 8 bases line up with TRBD1. Germline values: CDR1 LGHNA, CDR2 YSLEER. This CDR3 has 13 amino acids. V shed 4 bases and J 6 bases; nucleotides not matched to a gene: 5. The CDR3 loop reads CASSRDGQGEQYF. The CDR3 DNA is TGCGCCAGCAGCCGGGACGGACAGGGCGAGCAGTACTTC.

Only a few counts were recorded for this clone. The chain is built from TRBV10-3 and TRBJ2-5; 9 bases are a match to TRBD1. Unmatched junction bases numbered 4, after V lost 6 bases and J lost 5 bases. Germline CDR1 is ENHRY and CDR2 is SYGVKD. This CDR3 is built from 13 residues. CDR3 sequence reads: CAIRPGQGETQYF. The CDR3 nucleotides read TGTGCCATCAGACCAGGACAGGGGGAGACCCAGTACTTC.

Only a few counts were recorded for this clone. V is TRBV18 and J is TRBJ2-7; TRBD2 matches at 9 bases. The germline V gene encodes CDR1 KGHSH and CDR2 LQKENI. Losses at the gene ends were 4 bases for V and 2 bases for J; bases not matched to a gene: 3. The CDR3 covers 14 residues. CDR3 DNA: TGTGCCAGCTCACAAGCGGGAGGACCCTACGAGCAGTACTTC. Amino acid sequence: CASSQAGGPYEQYF.

CDR3 bases: TGTGCCAGCTCACCTTTCGACAACAGGGGGGAATACGAGCAGTACTTC. This sequence encodes CASSPFDNRGEYEQYF. The rearrangement links TRBV18 to TRBJ2-7, with 8 bases aligning to TRBD1. This CDR3 has 16 amino acids. With V trimmed by 3 bases and J by 4 bases, 11 bases remained unmatched. The germline CDR1 and CDR2 sequences are KGHSH and LQKENI.

J is TRBJ1-5 and V is TRBV2; 9 nucleotides agree with TRBD1. The CDR3 sequence is 14 residues long. The V segment lost 4 bases and the J segment 7 bases; nucleotides outside the gene matches: 5. CDR1 and CDR2 (germline): SNHLY, FYNNEI. DNA of the CDR3: TGTGCCAGCAGTGGGACAGGGGAGTCACAGCCCCAGCATTTT. Its protein is CASSGTGESQPQHF.

V and J are TRBV4-1 and TRBJ1-2; 7 positions agree with TRBD1. The ends lost 7 bases at V and 8 bases at J; junction bases unmatched: 13. Looked up from germline, CDR1 is MGHRA and CDR2 is YSYEKL. CDR3 size: 14 residues. The DNA of the CDR3 is TGCGCCAGCATCGGCTGGGACAGCACTTCCGGCTACACCTTC. Encoded protein: CASIGWDSTSGYTF.

This clone occurred a few times. The CDR3 loop is CASSQEGPGDIQYF. The CDR3 coding sequence is TGCGCCAGCAGCCAAGAAGGCCCCGGGGACATTCAGTACTTC. The rearrangement uses TRBV4-3 and TRBJ2-4; D might be TRBD2 (5 bases). Germline CDR1 reads LGHNA; CDR2 reads YSLEER. The V end lost 0 bases, the J end lost 8 bases, and 11 bases lay between the germline ends. The CDR3 is 14 residues long.

This chain joins TRBV30 and TRBJ2-1, with 13 bases matching TRBD2. The V and J ends lost 5 bases and 9 bases, in that order; junction bases with no gene match: 7. CDR1 is GTSNPN and CDR2 is SVGIG in the germline V gene (reference sequence). The CDR3 is made up of 14 amino acids. CDR3 loop: CAWGTSGNLGEQFF. The CDR3 coding sequence is TGTGCCTGGGGGACTAGCGGGAACTTGGGTGAGCAGTTCTTC.

The V and J genes are TRBV29-1 and TRBJ1-2; TRBD1 matches at 7 bases. This CDR3 contains 12 residues. Germline V gene data show CDR1 as SQVTM and CDR2 as ANQGSEA. The trim removed 4 bases at V and 5 bases at J, leaving 4 bases unmatched. This chain's CDR3 is CSVGAGGYGYTF. CDR3 coding DNA: TGCAGCGTTGGCGCAGGGGGTTATGGCTACACCTTC.

Points on this clone: The same CDR3 can be traced to other DNA sequences in this sample. V and J are TRBV20-1 and TRBJ2-7, with no clear D. This CDR3 has 10 residues. Trimming removed 5 bases at V and 4 bases at J, with 6 bases between. Germline assignment: CDR1 DFQATT and CDR2 SNEGSKA (reference sequence). The CDR3 is CSARLYEQYF. In nucleotides, the CDR3 is TGCAGTGCTCGACTTTACGAGCAGTACTTC.

The rearrangement links TRBV15 to TRBJ2-1; D might be TRBD1 (5 bases). The CDR3 is made up of 17 amino acids. Germline CDR1 reads LNHNV; CDR2 reads YYDKDF (reference sequence). V was shortened by 0 bases and J by 2 bases, with 14 bases between the two germline ends. The CDR3 bases are TGTGCCACCAGCAGAGATAATTCAGGGTTGGCCTACAATGAGCAGTTCTTC. Protein: CATSRDNSGLAYNEQFF. The full variable domain, with the rest looked up from reference TRBV15 and TRBJ2-1, is DAMVIQNPRYQVTQFGKPVTLSCSQTLNHNVMYWYQQKSSQAPKLLFHYYDKDFNNEADTPDNFQSRRPNTSFCFLDIRSPGLGDTAMYLCATSRDNSGLAYNEQFFGPGTRLTVL.

The chain has TRBV29-1 and TRBJ2-1; TRBD1 agrees at 9 bases. The junction had 11 bases not matched to a gene; V was cut back by 6 bases and J by 8 bases. CDR3 size: 14 residues. In germline, CDR1 is SQVTM, CDR2 ANQGSEA. CDR3 loop: CSVTGRTGVYEQFF. The CDR3 nucleotides read TGCAGCGTCACGGGACGGACAGGGGTATATGAGCAGTTCTTC.

The V and J genes are TRBV5-1 and TRBJ1-1; D unresolved. With 5 bases removed from V and 6 bases from J, the gap between germline ends came to 11 bases. Germline V lookup: CDR1 SGHRS, CDR2 YFSETQ. This CDR3 has 12 residues. The CDR3, as DNA: TGCGCCAGCAGGACCGATCGGGCTGAAGCTTTCTTT. It yields the protein CASRTDRAEAFF.

V usage is TRBV6-5 and J usage is TRBJ2-3, with no clear D. Germline V gives CDR1 MNHEY, CDR2 SVGAGI. Trimming removed 6 bases at V and 5 bases at J, with 6 bases between. The CDR3 contains 11 residues. CDR3 sequence (DNA): TGTGCCAGCAGCAGAGGAGATACGCAGTATTTT. Protein sequence: CASSRGDTQYF.